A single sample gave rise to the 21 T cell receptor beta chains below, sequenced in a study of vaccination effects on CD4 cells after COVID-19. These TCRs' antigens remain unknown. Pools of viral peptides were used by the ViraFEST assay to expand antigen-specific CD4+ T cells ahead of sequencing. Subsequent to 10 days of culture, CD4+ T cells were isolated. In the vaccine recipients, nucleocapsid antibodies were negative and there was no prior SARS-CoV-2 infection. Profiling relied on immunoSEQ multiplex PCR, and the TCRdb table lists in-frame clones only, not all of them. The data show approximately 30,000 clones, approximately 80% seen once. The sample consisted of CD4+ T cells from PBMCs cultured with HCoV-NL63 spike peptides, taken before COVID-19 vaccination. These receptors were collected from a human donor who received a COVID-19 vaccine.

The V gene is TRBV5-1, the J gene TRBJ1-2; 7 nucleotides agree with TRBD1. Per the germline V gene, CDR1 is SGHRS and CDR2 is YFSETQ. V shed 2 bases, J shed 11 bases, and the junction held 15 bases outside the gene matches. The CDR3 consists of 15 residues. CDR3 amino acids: CASSFSGDSAGYYTF. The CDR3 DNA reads TGCGCCAGCAGCTTTTCCGGGGACAGTGCTGGATATTACACCTTC.

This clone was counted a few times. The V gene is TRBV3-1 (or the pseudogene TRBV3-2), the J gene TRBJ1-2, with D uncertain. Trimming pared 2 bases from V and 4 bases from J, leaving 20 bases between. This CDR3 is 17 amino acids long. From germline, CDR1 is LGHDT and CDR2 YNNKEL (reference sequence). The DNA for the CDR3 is TGTGCCAGCAGCCAAAAGTTGGCACAGAAAATTAGCTATGGCTACACCTTC. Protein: CASSQKLAQKISYGYTF.

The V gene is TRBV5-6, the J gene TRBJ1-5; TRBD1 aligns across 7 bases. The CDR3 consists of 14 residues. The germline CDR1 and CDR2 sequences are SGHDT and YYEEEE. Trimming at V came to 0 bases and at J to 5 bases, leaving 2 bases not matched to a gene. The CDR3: CASSLGTGDQPQHF. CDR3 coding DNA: TGTGCCAGCAGCTTGGGTACAGGGGATCAGCCCCAGCATTTT. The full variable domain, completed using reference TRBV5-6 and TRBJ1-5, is DAGVTQSPTHLIKTRGQQVTLRCSPKSGHDTVSWYQQALGQGPQFIFQYYEEEERQRGNFPDRFSGHQFPNYSSELNVNALLLGDSALYLCASSLGTGDQPQHFGDGTRLSIL.

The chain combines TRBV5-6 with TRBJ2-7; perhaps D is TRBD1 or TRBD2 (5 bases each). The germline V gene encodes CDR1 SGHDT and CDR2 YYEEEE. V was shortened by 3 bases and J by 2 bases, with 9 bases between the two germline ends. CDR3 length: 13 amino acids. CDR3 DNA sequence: TGTGCCAGCAGCTGGGGGAAAGCCTACGAGCAGTACTTC. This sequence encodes CASSWGKAYEQYF.

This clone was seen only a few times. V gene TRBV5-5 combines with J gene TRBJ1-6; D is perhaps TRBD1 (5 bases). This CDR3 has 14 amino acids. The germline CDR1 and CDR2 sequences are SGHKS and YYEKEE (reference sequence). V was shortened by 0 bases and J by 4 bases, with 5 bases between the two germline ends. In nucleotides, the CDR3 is TGTGCCAGCAGCTTGGGGGGGTATAATTCACCCCTCCACTTT. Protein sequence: CASSLGGYNSPLHF. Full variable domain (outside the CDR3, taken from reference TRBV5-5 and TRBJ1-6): DAGVTQSPTHLIKTRGQQVTLRCSPISGHKSVSWYQQVLGQGPQFIFQYYEKEERGRGNFPDRFSARQFPNYSSELNVNALLLGDSALYLCASSLGGYNSPLHFGNGTRLTVT.

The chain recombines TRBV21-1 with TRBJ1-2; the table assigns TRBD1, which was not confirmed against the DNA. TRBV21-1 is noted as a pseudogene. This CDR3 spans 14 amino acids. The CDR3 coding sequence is TGTGCCAGCAGCCCGAACAGGAGCCTCTATGGCTACACCTTC. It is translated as CASSPNRSLYGYTF.

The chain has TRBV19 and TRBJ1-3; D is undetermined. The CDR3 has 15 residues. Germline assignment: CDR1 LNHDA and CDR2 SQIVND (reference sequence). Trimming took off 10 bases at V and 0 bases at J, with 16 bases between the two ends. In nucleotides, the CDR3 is TGTGCCATTCAGTCCCCGGGAAGCTCTGGAAACACCATATATTTT. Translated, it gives CAIQSPGSSGNTIYF. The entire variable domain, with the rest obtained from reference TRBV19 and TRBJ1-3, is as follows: DGGITQSPKYLFRKEGQNVTLSCEQNLNHDAMYWYRQDPGQGLRLIYYSQIVNDFQKGDIAEGYSVSREKKESFPLTVTSAQKNPTAFYLCAIQSPGSSGNTIYFGEGSWLTVV.

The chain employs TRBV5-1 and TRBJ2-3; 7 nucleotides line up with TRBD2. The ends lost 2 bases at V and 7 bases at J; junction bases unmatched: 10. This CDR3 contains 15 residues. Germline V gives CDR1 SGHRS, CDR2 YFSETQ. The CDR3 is CASSFGGSRENTQYF. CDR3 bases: TGCGCCAGCAGCTTCGGGGGGTCCCGGGAAAATACGCAGTATTTT.

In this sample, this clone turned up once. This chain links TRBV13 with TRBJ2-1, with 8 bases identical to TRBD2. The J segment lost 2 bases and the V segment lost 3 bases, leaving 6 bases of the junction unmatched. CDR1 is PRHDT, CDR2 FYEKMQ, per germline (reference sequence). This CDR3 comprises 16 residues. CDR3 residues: CASSLAGGPTYNEQFF. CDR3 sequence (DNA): TGTGCCAGCAGCTTGGCGGGAGGCCCCACCTACAATGAGCAGTTCTTC.

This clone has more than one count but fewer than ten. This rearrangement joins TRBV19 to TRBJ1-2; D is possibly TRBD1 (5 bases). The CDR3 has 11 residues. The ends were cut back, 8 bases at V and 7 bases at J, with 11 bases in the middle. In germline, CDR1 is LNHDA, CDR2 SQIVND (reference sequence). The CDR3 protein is CASQYGGGYTF. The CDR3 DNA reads TGTGCCAGTCAATACGGGGGTGGCTACACCTTC.

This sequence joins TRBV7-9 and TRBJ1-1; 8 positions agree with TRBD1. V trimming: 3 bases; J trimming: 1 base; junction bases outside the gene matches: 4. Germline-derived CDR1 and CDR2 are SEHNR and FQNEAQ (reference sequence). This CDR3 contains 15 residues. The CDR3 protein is CASSLPTGGNTEAFF. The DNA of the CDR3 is TGTGCCAGCAGCTTGCCCACAGGGGGGAACACTGAAGCTTTCTTT.

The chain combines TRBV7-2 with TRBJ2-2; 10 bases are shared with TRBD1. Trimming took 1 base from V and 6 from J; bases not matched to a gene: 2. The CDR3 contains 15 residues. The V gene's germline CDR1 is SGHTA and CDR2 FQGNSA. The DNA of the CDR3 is TGTGCCAGCAGCTTAGGACAGGGGGCGCCCGGGGAGCTGTTTTTT. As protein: CASSLGQGAPGELFF. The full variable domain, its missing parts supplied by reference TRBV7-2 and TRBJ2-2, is GAGVSQSPSNKVTEKGKDVELRCDPISGHTALYWYRQSLGQGLEFLIYFQGNSAPDKSGLPSDRFSAERTGGSVSTLTIQRTQQEDSAVYLCASSLGQGAPGELFFGEGSRLTVL.

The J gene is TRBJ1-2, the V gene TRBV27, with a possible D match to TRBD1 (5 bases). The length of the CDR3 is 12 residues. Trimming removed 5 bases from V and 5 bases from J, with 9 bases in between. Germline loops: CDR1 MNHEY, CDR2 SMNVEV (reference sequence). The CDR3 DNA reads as TGTGCCAGCAGTATCAAGGGGTATGGCTACACCTTC. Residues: CASSIKGYGYTF.

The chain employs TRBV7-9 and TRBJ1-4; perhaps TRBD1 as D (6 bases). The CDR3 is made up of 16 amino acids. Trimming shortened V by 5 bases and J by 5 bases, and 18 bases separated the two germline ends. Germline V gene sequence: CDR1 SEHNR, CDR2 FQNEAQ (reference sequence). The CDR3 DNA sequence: TGTGCCAGCAGCCCAGGGGTGGCCAAAAGAAATGAAAAACTGTTTTTT. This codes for CASSPGVAKRNEKLFF.

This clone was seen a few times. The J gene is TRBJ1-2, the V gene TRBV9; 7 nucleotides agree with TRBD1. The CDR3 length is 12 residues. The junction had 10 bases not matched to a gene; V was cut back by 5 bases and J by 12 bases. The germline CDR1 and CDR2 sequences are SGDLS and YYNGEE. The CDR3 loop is CASSGGPTGHTF. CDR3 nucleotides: TGTGCCAGCAGTGGGGGGCCGACAGGGCACACCTTC.

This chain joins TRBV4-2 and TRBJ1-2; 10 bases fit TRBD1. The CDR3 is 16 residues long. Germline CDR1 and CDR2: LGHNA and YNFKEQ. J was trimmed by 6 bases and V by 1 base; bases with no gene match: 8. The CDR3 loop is CASSQAPTGGLDGYTF. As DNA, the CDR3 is TGTGCCAGCAGCCAAGCCCCGACAGGGGGCTTGGATGGCTACACCTTC.

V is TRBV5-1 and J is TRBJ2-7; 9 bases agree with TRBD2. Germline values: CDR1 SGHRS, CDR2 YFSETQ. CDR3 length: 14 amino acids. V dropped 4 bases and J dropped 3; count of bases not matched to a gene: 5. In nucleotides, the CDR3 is TGCGCCAGCAGCAATCTAGCGGGAAACTACGAGCAGTACTTC. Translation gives CASSNLAGNYEQYF. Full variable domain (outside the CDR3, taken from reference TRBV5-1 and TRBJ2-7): KAGVTQTPRYLIKTRGQQVTLSCSPISGHRSVSWYQQTPGQGLQFLFEYFSETQRNKGNFPGRFSGRQFSNSRSEMNVSTLELGDSALYLCASSNLAGNYEQYFGPGTRLTVT.

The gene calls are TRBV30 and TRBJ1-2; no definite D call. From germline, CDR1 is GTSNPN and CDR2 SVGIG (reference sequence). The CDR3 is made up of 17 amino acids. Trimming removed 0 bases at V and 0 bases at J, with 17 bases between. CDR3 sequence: CAWSVLGGPISNYGYTF. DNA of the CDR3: TGTGCCTGGAGTGTACTAGGAGGCCCAATTTCTAACTATGGCTACACCTTC. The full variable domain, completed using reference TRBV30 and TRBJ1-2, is SQTIHQWPATLVQPVGSPLSLECTVEGTSNPNLYWYRQAAGRGLQLLFYSVGIGQISSEVPQNLSASRPQDRQFILSSKKLLLSDSGFYLCAWSVLGGPISNYGYTFGSGTRLTVV.

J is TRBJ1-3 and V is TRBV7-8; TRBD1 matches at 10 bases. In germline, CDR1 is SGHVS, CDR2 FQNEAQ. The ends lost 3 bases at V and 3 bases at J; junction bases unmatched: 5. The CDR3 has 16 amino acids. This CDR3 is CASSLGTGAGGNTIYF. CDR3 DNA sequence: TGTGCCAGCAGCTTGGGGACAGGGGCAGGTGGAAACACCATATATTTT.

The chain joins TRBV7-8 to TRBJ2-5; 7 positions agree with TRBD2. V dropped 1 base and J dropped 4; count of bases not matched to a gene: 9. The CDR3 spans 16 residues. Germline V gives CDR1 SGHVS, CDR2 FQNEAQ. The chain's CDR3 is CASSLGGGTGVETQYF. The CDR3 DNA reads TGTGCCAGCAGCTTAGGGGGGGGGACGGGTGTAGAGACCCAGTACTTC.

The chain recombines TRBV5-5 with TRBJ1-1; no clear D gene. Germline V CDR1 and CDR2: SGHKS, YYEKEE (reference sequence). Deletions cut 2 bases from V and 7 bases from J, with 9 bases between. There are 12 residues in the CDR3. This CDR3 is CASSLRFDEAFF. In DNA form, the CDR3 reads TGTGCCAGCAGCTTACGTTTCGATGAAGCTTTCTTT.